The 31 T cell receptor beta chains listed next were all sequenced from one sample in a study of cytomegalovirus exposure and HLA in healthy donors. The PCR had 60 Vbeta and 13 Jbeta primers. Using immunoSEQ multiplex PCR, the repertoire was profiled, and TCRdb retains in-frame clones only, with some absent. There are roughly 40,000 clones in the sample; more than 65% occur only once, and 2.7% lies in the top ten. The sequenced material came from PBMCs. The receptors here all came from a man over 45 in good health and CMV-seronegative.

V usage is TRBV11-2 and J usage is TRBJ2-1; TRBD2 might be the D (5 bases). The CDR3 extends over 11 amino acids. Germline V gene lookup returns CDR1 SGHAT and CDR2 FQNNGV. Trimming removed 4 bases from V and 10 bases from J, with 8 bases in between. CDR3 in amino acids: CASSSPSEQFF. The CDR3 DNA reads as TGTGCCAGCAGCTCCCCTAGCGAGCAGTTCTTC.

The V gene is TRBV10-3, the J gene TRBJ2-7; 7 nucleotides agree with TRBD1. The CDR3 spans 15 residues. Germline V gene lookup returns CDR1 ENHRY and CDR2 SYGVKD. V shed 6 bases, J shed 0 bases, and the junction held 8 bases outside the gene matches. CDR3 in amino acids: CAISQGQRSSYEQYF. DNA for the CDR3: TGTGCCATCAGCCAGGGACAGAGGAGCTCCTACGAGCAGTACTTC.

This chain uses TRBV7-2 with TRBJ1-2, with 7 bases fitting TRBD1. The CDR3 contains 18 residues. Germline V gene sequence: CDR1 SGHTA, CDR2 FQGNSA. The J segment lost 1 base and the V segment lost 3 bases, leaving 14 bases of the junction unmatched. CDR3 in amino acids: CASSLRAHPGGVNYGYTF. CDR3 nucleotides: TGTGCCAGCAGCTTGCGGGCACACCCAGGGGGTGTTAACTATGGCTACACCTTC.

The chain has TRBV27 and TRBJ2-7; D not resolved. Deletions cut 0 bases from V and 4 bases from J, with 7 bases between. Germline V gives CDR1 MNHEY, CDR2 SMNVEV (reference sequence). The CDR3 totals 13 residues. CDR3 in amino acids: CASSLSTVYEQYF. CDR3 DNA: TGTGCCAGCAGTTTATCCACAGTATACGAGCAGTACTTC.

The count of this clone is one. This chain joins TRBV19 and TRBJ2-7; D remains ambiguous. Germline V gene lookup returns CDR1 LNHDA and CDR2 SQIVND (reference sequence). With 4 bases removed from V and 0 bases from J, the gap between germline ends came to 13 bases. The CDR3 is made up of 15 amino acids. CDR3 protein: CASSSHSSPSYEQYF. The CDR3 nucleotides are TGTGCCAGTAGTAGCCACTCGTCGCCCTCCTACGAGCAGTACTTC.

The V call is TRBV5-1, the J call TRBJ2-1, with D possibly being TRBD2 (5 bases). The V end lost 7 bases, the J end lost 0 bases, and 14 bases lay between the germline ends. The CDR3 sequence is 15 residues long. From germline, CDR1 is SGHRS and CDR2 YFSETQ. The CDR3: CASFAGESSYNEQFF. As DNA, the CDR3 is TGCGCCAGCTTTGCCGGGGAGAGCTCCTACAATGAGCAGTTCTTC.

The V and J genes are TRBV6-1 and TRBJ2-7; tentatively, D is TRBD1 (6 bases). The CDR3 consists of 14 residues. The V and J ends lost 3 bases and 4 bases respectively, with 13 bases between them. Germline CDR1 and CDR2: MNHNS and SASEGT. The CDR3 coding sequence is TGTGCCAGCAGTGAGGGGGCCCATCTGTACGAGCAGTACTTC. Translated: CASSEGAHLYEQYF.

V usage is TRBV29-1 and J usage is TRBJ2-3, with 10 bases that match TRBD2. J gave up 3 bases and V 4 bases, and 25 bases lay outside the gene matches. Germline V CDR1 and CDR2: SQVTM, ANQGSEA. The CDR3 runs to 21 residues. The CDR3 is CSVVPVAALFASGRITDTQYF. CDR3 coding DNA: TGCAGCGTTGTTCCCGTTGCAGCGTTGTTCGCTAGCGGGAGAATAACAGATACGCAGTATTTT.

The chain carries TRBV5-4 and TRBJ2-2; TRBD2 matches at 7 bases. Looked up from germline, CDR1 is SGHNT and CDR2 is YYREEE (reference sequence). The V and J ends lost 0 bases and 7 bases, in that order; junction bases with no gene match: 9. This CDR3 is 16 amino acids long. This CDR3 reads CASSLELGGGGGELFF. The CDR3 bases are TGTGCCAGCAGCTTGGAGCTGGGCGGGGGAGGCGGGGAGCTGTTTTTT.

This chain connects TRBV4-1 to TRBJ2-5; tentatively, D is TRBD2 (5 bases). Trimming removed 0 bases at V and 4 bases at J, with 15 bases between. Germline loops: CDR1 MGHRA, CDR2 YSYEKL. The CDR3 has 16 residues. In DNA, the CDR3 is TGCGCCAGCAGCCAAGATGGACTCAGTGAAGGAGAGACCCAGTACTTC. Translating it yields CASSQDGLSEGETQYF.

The V call is TRBV13, the J call TRBJ2-7; tentatively, D is TRBD2 (6 bases). The V end lost 0 bases, the J end lost 0 bases, and 9 bases lay between the germline ends. The CDR3 extends over 15 amino acids. Per germline, CDR1 PRHDT and CDR2 FYEKMQ (reference sequence). DNA for the CDR3: TGTGCCAGCAGCTTAGGGGCGGGACTCTCCTACGAGCAGTACTTC. This encodes CASSLGAGLSYEQYF.

The rearrangement links TRBV30 to TRBJ1-1; 11 nucleotides agree with TRBD1. The ends lost 3 bases at V and 3 bases at J; junction bases unmatched: 0. The CDR3 has 13 amino acids. Looked up from germline, CDR1 is GTSNPN and CDR2 is SVGIG (reference sequence). The CDR3 DNA follows: TGTGCCTGGAGGGGACAGGGGGACACTGAAGCTTTCTTT. It translates to CAWRGQGDTEAFF. The variable domain in full, with the rest retrieved from reference TRBV30 and TRBJ1-1, is SQTIHQWPATLVQPVGSPLSLECTVEGTSNPNLYWYRQAAGRGLQLLFYSVGIGQISSEVPQNLSASRPQDRQFILSSKKLLLSDSGFYLCAWRGQGDTEAFFGQGTRLTVV.

The rearrangement links TRBV6-1 to TRBJ2-1; weak D call: TRBD1 (5 bases). Germline V CDR1 and CDR2: MNHNS, SASEGT. Deletions cut 6 bases from V and 4 bases from J, with 16 bases between. CDR3 length equals 15 residues. CDR3 sequence reads: CASRTDTDRYNEQFF. The CDR3 DNA is TGTGCCAGCAGGACGGACACGGACCGTTACAATGAGCAGTTCTTC.

The chain employs TRBV19 and TRBJ1-3; TRBD1 matches at 9 bases. V gave up 6 bases and J gave up 0 bases; unmatched junction bases: 9. The germline V gene has CDR1 LNHDA and CDR2 SQIVND (reference sequence). CDR3 length: 17 amino acids. The CDR3 here is CASSRTGQGLSGNTIYF. The CDR3 nucleotides are TGTGCCAGTAGCCGGACAGGACAGGGGCTCTCTGGAAACACCATATATTTT.

The rearrangement links TRBV7-6 to TRBJ2-3; D not resolved. Trimming cost V 1 base and J 0 bases, with 8 bases left between them. Germline loops: CDR1 SGHVS, CDR2 FNYEAQ. The CDR3 contains 15 residues. This CDR3 is CASSLEVASTDTQYF. CDR3 nucleotide sequence: TGTGCCAGCAGCTTAGAAGTGGCTAGCACAGATACGCAGTATTTT.

Regarding this clone: An end of the junction differs from the germline gene, which may be a read error. This chain links TRBV7-9 with TRBJ2-1; perhaps D is TRBD1 or TRBD2 (5 bases each). Germline CDR1 and CDR2: SEHNR and FQNEAQ (reference sequence). CDR3 size: 17 residues. CDR3 coding DNA: TGTTCCAGCAGCTTAGGGGCGGGTAACCTAGCCTACAATGAGCAGTTCTTC. Translated: CSSSLGAGNLAYNEQFF.

The chain recombines TRBV7-2 with TRBJ2-1; 8 nucleotides line up with TRBD1. Germline V gene sequence: CDR1 SGHTA, CDR2 FQGNSA. This CDR3 region has 13 residues. The J segment lost 8 bases and the V segment lost 4 bases, leaving 4 bases of the junction unmatched. DNA of the CDR3: TGTGCCAGCAGCTCGACAGGGGTGTATGAGCAGTTCTTC. Its translation: CASSSTGVYEQFF.

In its sample, this clone was seen a few times. This chain links TRBV15 with TRBJ2-7; possible D gene TRBD2, 6 bases. The CDR3 is 14 amino acids. Trimming shortened V by 4 bases and J by 2 bases, and 12 bases separated the two germline ends. Germline V gives CDR1 LNHNV, CDR2 YYDKDF (reference sequence). The CDR3 nucleotides are TGTGCCACCAGCACAGGGCGGGATCCCTACGAGCAGTACTTC. Translated: CATSTGRDPYEQYF.

This sequence joins TRBV19 and TRBJ1-4; D not resolved. The CDR3 loop spans 14 amino acids. Germline assignment: CDR1 LNHDA and CDR2 SQIVND (reference sequence). V was trimmed by 9 bases and J by 5 bases, leaving 16 bases between them. This chain's CDR3 is CASAQLRLNEKLFF. CDR3 in DNA: TGTGCCAGCGCTCAACTACGTTTAAATGAAAAACTGTTTTTT.

J is TRBJ2-2 and V is TRBV5-1, with 8 nucleotides matching TRBD2. This CDR3 comprises 16 residues. Germline V lookup: CDR1 SGHRS, CDR2 YFSETQ. V shed 1 base, J shed 6 bases, and the junction held 8 bases outside the gene matches. CDR3 sequence reads: CASSLFARGGSGELFF. Here the CDR3 DNA reads TGCGCCAGCAGCTTGTTTGCTCGCGGGGGGTCCGGGGAGCTGTTTTTT.

The V and J genes are TRBV2 and TRBJ1-6; 7 nucleotides agree with TRBD1. V lost 6 bases, J lost 10 bases, and 3 bases stayed unmatched. The germline CDR1 and CDR2 sequences are SNHLY and FYNNEI. This CDR3 contains 12 residues. In DNA, the CDR3 is TGTGCCAGCAGCACAGGGGAATCACCCCTCCACTTT. It translates to CASSTGESPLHF.

The chain joins TRBV6-5 to TRBJ2-7; the match to TRBD2 covers 8 bases. The germline CDR1 and CDR2 sequences are MNHEY and SVGAGI. The J segment lost 1 base and the V segment lost 2 bases, leaving 4 bases of the junction unmatched. The CDR3 sequence is 15 residues long. In nucleotides, the CDR3 is TGTGCCAGCAGTTACGTGGCGGGAGGATCCTACGAGCAGTACTTC. Translated, it gives CASSYVAGGSYEQYF.

The rearrangement uses TRBV7-2 and TRBJ2-3; D is undetermined. Trimming took off 1 base at V and 4 bases at J, with 6 bases between the two ends. CDR3 length equals 13 residues. In germline, CDR1 is SGHTA, CDR2 FQGNSA. For the CDR3, the DNA is TGTGCCAGCAGCTTAGGAGGCGCAGATACGCAGTATTTT. As protein: CASSLGGADTQYF.

This chain connects TRBV27 to TRBJ1-1; D might be TRBD1 (5 bases). V was cut by 2 bases and J by 0 bases, with 10 bases left in between. The CDR3 spans 15 residues. Germline CDR1 reads MNHEY; CDR2 reads SMNVEV (reference sequence). In DNA form, the CDR3 reads TGTGCCAGCAGTTTAGGGGGGGGGATGAACACTGAAGCTTTCTTT. Protein: CASSLGGGMNTEAFF.

In this sample, this clone turned up once. The genes are TRBV6-5 and TRBJ2-1; 8 bases are a match to TRBD2. The CDR3 is 14 amino acids. The junction had 3 bases not matched to a gene; V was cut back by 2 bases and J by 6 bases. Germline V gene data show CDR1 as MNHEY and CDR2 as SVGAGI. The chain's CDR3 is CASSYVAGTNEQFF. DNA of the CDR3: TGTGCCAGCAGTTACGTAGCGGGGACCAATGAGCAGTTCTTC.

The chain links TRBV7-9 to TRBJ2-1; 8 positions agree with TRBD1. This CDR3 is built from 15 residues. In germline, CDR1 is SEHNR, CDR2 FQNEAQ (reference sequence). The junction had 6 bases not matched to a gene; V was cut back by 3 bases and J by 5 bases. In DNA form, the CDR3 reads TGTGCCAGCAGCTTCGGACAGGGAGAACACAATGAGCAGTTCTTC. It specifies CASSFGQGEHNEQFF.

V usage is TRBV4-3 and J usage is TRBJ1-3, with 7 bases identical to TRBD1. CDR1 and CDR2 from the germline V gene are LGHNA and YSLEER. This CDR3 comprises 17 residues. V lost 3 bases, J lost 0 bases, and 8 bases stayed unmatched. CDR3 sequence reads: CASSQQKTGPSGNTIYF. In DNA, the CDR3 is TGCGCCAGCAGCCAGCAAAAGACAGGGCCCTCTGGAAACACCATATATTTT.

J is TRBJ1-2 and V is TRBV15; no clear D gene. V was trimmed by 1 base and J by 4 bases, leaving 13 bases between them. The CDR3 consists of 15 residues. Germline values: CDR1 LNHNV, CDR2 YYDKDF (reference sequence). CDR3 nucleotides: TGTGCCACCAGCAGAGCCCCCGCAAGCGCCTATGGCTACACCTTC. Protein sequence: CATSRAPASAYGYTF.

V usage is TRBV28 and J usage is TRBJ2-2, with 8 bases fitting TRBD1. Trimming took 6 bases from V and 5 from J; bases not matched to a gene: 8. The CDR3 is 15 residues long. The V gene's germline CDR1 is MDHEN and CDR2 SYDVKM. CDR3 region: CASRSTGVGTGELFF. The CDR3 bases are TGTGCCAGCAGATCGACAGGGGTCGGGACCGGGGAGCTGTTTTTT.

The CDR3 sequence is CASSPNRGKLFF. CDR3 coding DNA: TGTGCCAGCAGCCCGAACAGGGGAAAACTGTTTTTT. The V gene is TRBV11-1, the J gene TRBJ1-4; TRBD1 agrees at 7 bases. The CDR3 spans 12 residues. Trimming at V came to 5 bases and at J to 10 bases, leaving 4 bases not matched to a gene. Germline V gives CDR1 SGHAT, CDR2 FQDESV (reference sequence).

The rearrangement uses TRBV5-1 and TRBJ2-5; TRBD2 matches 10 bases. Germline CDR1 and CDR2: SGHRS and YFSETQ. The CDR3 runs 15 residues. V shed 0 bases and J 5 bases; nucleotides not matched to a gene: 4. The CDR3 spells CASSLAGTSEETQYF. CDR3 bases: TGCGCCAGCAGCTTGGCAGGGACTAGCGAGGAGACCCAGTACTTC.